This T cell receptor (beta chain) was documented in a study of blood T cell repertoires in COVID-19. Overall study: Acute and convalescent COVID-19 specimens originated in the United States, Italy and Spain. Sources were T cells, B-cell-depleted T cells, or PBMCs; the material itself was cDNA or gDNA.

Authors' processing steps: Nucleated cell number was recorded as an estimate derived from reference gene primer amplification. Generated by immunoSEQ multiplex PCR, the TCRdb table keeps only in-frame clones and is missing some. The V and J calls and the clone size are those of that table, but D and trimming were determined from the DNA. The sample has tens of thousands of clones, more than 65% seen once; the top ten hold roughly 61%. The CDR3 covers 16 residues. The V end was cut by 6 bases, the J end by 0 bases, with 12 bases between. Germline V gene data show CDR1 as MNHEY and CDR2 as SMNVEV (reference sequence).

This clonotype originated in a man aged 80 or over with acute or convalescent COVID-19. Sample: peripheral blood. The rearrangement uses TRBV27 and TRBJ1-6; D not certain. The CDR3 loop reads CASSPNYGSYNSPLHF. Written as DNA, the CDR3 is TGTGCCAGCAGCCCTAATTATGGCTCCTATAATTCACCCCTCCACTTT.